This TCR beta chain appears in the sequencing data of a study of blood T cell repertoires in COVID-19. Here immunoSEQ multiplex PCR was the method, and the copy in TCRdb shows in-frame clones only, minus some. The sample contains a few hundred thousand clones, 86% of which appear only once. This CDR3 has 13 amino acids. The V end lost 4 bases, the J end lost 5 bases, and 14 bases lay between the germline ends. Germline CDR1 and CDR2: SQVTM and ANQGSEA. This clone was seen only once. The genes are TRBV29-1 and TRBJ2-5; no firm D call. The sample was peripheral blood. The receptor was isolated from a woman under 40 with active or convalescent COVID-19. The CDR3 spells CSVGRVLKETQYF. CDR3 nucleotides: TGCAGCGTTGGACGGGTCCTGAAGGAGACCCAGTACTTC.